This T cell receptor beta chain was identified during a study of blood T cell repertoires in COVID-19. The CDR3 spans 14 residues. Germline CDR1 reads SGHTA; CDR2 reads FQGNSA. V was shortened by 1 base and J by 4 bases, with 10 bases between the two germline ends. Some clones are missing from TCRdb's copy, which holds only in-frame ones; the method was immunoSEQ multiplex PCR. Here the sample spans fewer than 150,000 clones, roughly 85% being singletons. This receptor was taken from a human donor in a cohort sampled during active COVID-19. The material sequenced was peripheral blood. The chain employs TRBV7-2 and TRBJ2-5; TRBD2 is a possible D gene (7 bases). Here the CDR3 DNA reads TGTGCCAGCAGCTTAGGGGGGGGGCCAGAGACCCAGTACTTC. Encoded protein: CASSLGGGPETQYF.